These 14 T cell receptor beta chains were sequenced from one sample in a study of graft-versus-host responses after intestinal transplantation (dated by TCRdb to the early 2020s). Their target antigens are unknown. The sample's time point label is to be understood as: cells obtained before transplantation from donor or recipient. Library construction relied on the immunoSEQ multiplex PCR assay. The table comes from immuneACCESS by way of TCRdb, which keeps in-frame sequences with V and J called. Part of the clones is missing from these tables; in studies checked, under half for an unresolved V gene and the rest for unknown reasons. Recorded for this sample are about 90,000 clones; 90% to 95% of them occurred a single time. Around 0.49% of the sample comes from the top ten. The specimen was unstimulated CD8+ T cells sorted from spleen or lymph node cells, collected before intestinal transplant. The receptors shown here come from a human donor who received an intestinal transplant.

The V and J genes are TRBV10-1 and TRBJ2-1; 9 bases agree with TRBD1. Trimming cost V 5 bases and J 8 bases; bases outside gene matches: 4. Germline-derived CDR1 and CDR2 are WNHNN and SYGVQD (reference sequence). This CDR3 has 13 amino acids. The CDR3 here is CASSNRGLDEQFF. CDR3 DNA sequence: TGCGCCAGCAGTAACAGGGGGCTGGATGAGCAGTTCTTC.

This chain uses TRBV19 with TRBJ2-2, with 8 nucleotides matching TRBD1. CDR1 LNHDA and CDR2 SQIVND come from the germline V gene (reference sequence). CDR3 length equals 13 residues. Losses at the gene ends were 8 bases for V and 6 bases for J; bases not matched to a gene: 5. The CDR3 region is CASAQGAAGELFF. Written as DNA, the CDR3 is TGTGCCAGTGCGCAGGGGGCGGCCGGGGAGCTGTTTTTT.

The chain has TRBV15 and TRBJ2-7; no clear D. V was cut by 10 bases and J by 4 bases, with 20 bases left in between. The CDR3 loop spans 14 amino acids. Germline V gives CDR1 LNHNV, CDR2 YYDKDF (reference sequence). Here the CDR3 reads CASPIWLRWYEQYF. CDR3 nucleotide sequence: TGTGCCAGTCCGATTTGGCTGAGGTGGTACGAGCAGTACTTC.

CDR3 sequence (DNA): TGTGCCAGCAGTGAAGGTTGGGGGCAGGGGTTAGGAGAGACCCAGTACTTC. Amino acid sequence: CASSEGWGQGLGETQYF. The V call is TRBV6-1, the J call TRBJ2-5, with D possibly TRBD1 on 6 matching bases. This CDR3 has 17 residues. Trimming removed 1 base from V and 4 bases from J, with 19 bases in between. The germline V gene has CDR1 MNHNS and CDR2 SASEGT.

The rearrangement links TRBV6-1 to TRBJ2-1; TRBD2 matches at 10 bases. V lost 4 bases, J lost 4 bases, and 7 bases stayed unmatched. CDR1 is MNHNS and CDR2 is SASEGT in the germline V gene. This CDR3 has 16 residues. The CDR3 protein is CASSVVPSGGYNEQFF. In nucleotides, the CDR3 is TGTGCCAGCAGTGTAGTTCCTAGCGGGGGATACAATGAGCAGTTCTTC.

CDR3 protein: CASSQDRGRDAEAFF. Here the CDR3 DNA reads TGCGCCAGCAGCCAAGACAGGGGGCGCGATGCTGAAGCTTTCTTT. This chain links TRBV4-3 with TRBJ1-1, with 8 bases identical to TRBD1. After removal of 0 bases from V and 6 bases from J, the junction contained 6 bases not matched to a gene. Looked up from germline, CDR1 is LGHNA and CDR2 is YSLEER. CDR3 length: 15 residues.

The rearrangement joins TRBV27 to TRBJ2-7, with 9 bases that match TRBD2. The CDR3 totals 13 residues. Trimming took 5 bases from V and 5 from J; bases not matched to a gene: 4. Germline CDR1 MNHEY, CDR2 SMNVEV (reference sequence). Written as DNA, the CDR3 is TGTGCCAGCAGTCTAGCGGGATTGGACGAGCAGTACTTC. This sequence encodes CASSLAGLDEQYF.

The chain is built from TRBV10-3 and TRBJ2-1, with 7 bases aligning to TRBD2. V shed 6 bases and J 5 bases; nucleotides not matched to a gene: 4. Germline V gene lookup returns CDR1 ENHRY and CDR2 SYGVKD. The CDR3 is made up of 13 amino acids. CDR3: CAIRGEGNNEQFF. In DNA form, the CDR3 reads TGTGCCATCAGGGGGGAGGGTAACAATGAGCAGTTCTTC.

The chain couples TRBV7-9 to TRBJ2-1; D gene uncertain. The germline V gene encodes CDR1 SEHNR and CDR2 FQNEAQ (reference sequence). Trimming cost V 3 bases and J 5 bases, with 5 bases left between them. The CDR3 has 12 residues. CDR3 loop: CASSLAHNEQFF. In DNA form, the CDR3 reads TGTGCCAGCAGCTTGGCTCACAATGAGCAGTTCTTC.

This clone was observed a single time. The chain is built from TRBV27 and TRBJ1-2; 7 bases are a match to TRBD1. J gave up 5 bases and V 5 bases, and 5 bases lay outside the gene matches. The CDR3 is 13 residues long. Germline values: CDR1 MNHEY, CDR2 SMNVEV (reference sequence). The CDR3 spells CASSPPTGYGYTF. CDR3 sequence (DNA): TGTGCCAGCAGTCCCCCGACAGGGTATGGCTACACCTTC.

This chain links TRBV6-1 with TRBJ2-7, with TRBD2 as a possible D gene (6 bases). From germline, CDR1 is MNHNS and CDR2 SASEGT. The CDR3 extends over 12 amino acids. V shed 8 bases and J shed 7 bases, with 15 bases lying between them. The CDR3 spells CASEASSEEQYF. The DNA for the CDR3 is TGTGCCAGCGAGGCGTCTAGCGAAGAGCAGTACTTC.

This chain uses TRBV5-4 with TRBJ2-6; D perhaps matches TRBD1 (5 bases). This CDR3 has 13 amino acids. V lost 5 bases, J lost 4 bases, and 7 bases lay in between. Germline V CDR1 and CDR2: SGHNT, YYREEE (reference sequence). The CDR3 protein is CASSPGGANVLTF. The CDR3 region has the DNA TGTGCCAGCAGTCCAGGGGGGGCCAACGTCCTGACTTTC.

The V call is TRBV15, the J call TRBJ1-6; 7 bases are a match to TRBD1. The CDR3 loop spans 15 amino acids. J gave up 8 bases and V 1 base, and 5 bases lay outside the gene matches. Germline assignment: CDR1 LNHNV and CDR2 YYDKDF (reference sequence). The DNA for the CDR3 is TGTGCCACCAGCAGAGGACGCCAGGGGGATTCACCCCTCCACTTT. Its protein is CATSRGRQGDSPLHF.

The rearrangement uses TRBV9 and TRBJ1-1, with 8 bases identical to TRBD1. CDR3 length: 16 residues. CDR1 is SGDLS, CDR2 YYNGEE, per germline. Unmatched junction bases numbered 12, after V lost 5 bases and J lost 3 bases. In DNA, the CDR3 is TGTGCCAGCAGTGGCGACCCGACAGGGGACGACACTGAAGCTTTCTTT. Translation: CASSGDPTGDDTEAFF.